The sequence of this TCR beta chain was determined in a study of regulatory T cells in long-lasting Graves disease. The CDR3 contains 16 residues. CDR1 is MNHNS and CDR2 is SASEGT in the germline V gene. The J segment lost 6 bases and the V segment lost 0 bases, leaving 10 bases of the junction unmatched. Researchers made TCR beta libraries by using iRepertoire HTBI primers and running Arm-PCR on CDR3 regions. TCRdb re-derived calls from the multiplex PCR reads in MiXCR, one entry per CDR3 protein. The sample comprises approximately 540,000 distinct CDR3 sequences, about 12% of which are singletons, and around 9.3% rests with the top ten. This clonotype came up many times. Time point here: newly diagnosed GD, antithyroid drugs for less than 3 months. TCR sequences were obtained from RNA taken from PBMCs. These data are also associated with another study on T cells in Graves' hyperthyroidism and ophthalmopathy. Turning to that study: Stable Graves' hyperthyroidism meant no ophthalmopathy progression within 18 months. Patients aged 18 to 65 had newly diagnosed hyperthyroidism lasting under 2 months. Exclusion criteria comprised uncontrolled infection, other autoimmune disease, pregnancy or lactation. Within blood appeared most thyroid clonotypes that had expanded above 0.001.

The V call is TRBV6-1, the J call TRBJ1-2; 7 nucleotides match TRBD1. The source of this sequence is a woman in her thirties with Graves disease. The source was peripheral blood mononuclear cells (PBMCs), collected at new diagnosis, from a patient treated with antithyroid drugs. The CDR3 reads CASSEARQGTYHGYTF. The CDR3 DNA is TGTGCCAGCAGTGAAGCCAGACAGGGAACATATCATGGCTACACCTTC.